This TCR beta chain was obtained from a study of blood T cell repertoires in COVID-19. At the level of the study: Researchers got acute and convalescent COVID-19 samples from the United States, Italy and Spain. The cDNA or gDNA used as material had been derived from T cells, B-cell-depleted T cells, or PBMCs.

The V and J ends lost 6 bases and 7 bases, in that order; junction bases with no gene match: 2. CDR1 and CDR2 from the germline V gene are SQVTM and ANQGSEA. The CDR3 contains 11 residues. Per the authors' pipeline: For nucleated cells, counts were estimated from reference gene primer amplification. The protocol was immunoSEQ multiplex PCR, while the TCRdb copy is restricted to in-frame clones and leaves out a portion. That table is the source of V, J and clone size, and D and trimming were worked out from the DNA. The sample has about 210,000 clones, about four fifths seen once. Sequenced input: peripheral blood. The chain couples TRBV29-1 to TRBJ2-2, with 7 positions matching TRBD1. The source of this sequence is a woman aged 40 to 55 with active or convalescent COVID-19. Here the CDR3 DNA reads TGCAGCGTCGGACAGGTCGGGGAGCTGTTTTTT. Its translation: CSVGQVGELFF.